The clone carrying this T cell receptor beta chain has at least ten counts. Its antigen is undetermined. TCRdb re-called the 5' RACE reads through MiXCR, storing one row per CDR3 protein. The sample shows under 250,000 distinct CDR3 sequences, approximately 10% of them seen only once. The data derive from a study of T-cell memory formation after mild COVID-19. Study-level information: Clusters of TCRs were largely donor specific.

General observations from the study: While clones contracting from day 15 to 85 were balanced between CD4 and CD8, later expanders leaned CD4+.

Germline CDR1 is MNHEY and CDR2 is SVGEGT. Trimming at V came to 4 bases and at J to 7 bases, leaving 10 bases not matched to a gene. This CDR3 has 15 amino acids. What was sequenced was PBMCs or a T cell subset sorted from them (not recorded which). The TCR sequence derives from a man between 18 and 29 years old who had mild COVID-19 (a few samples of this study predate the infection). Cell type and time point are not known. The J gene is TRBJ2-1, the V gene TRBV6-2 or TRBV6-3; 7 bases map to TRBD1. In nucleotides, the CDR3 is TGTGCCAGCAGTTCCAGGAGTAGGGGGCAAAATGAGCAGTTCTTC. This translates into CASSSRSRGQNEQFF.